The clone carrying this T cell receptor (beta chain) showed up just a few times. These data belong to a study of blood T cell repertoires in COVID-19. Study as a whole: Acute and convalescent COVID-19 samples came from the United States, Italy and Spain. T cells, B-cell-depleted T cells, or PBMCs provided the cDNA or gDNA that served as material.

In the source study's methods: Nucleated cell number was recorded as an estimate derived from reference gene primer amplification. The repertoire was sequenced with immunoSEQ multiplex PCR; TCRdb's copy has only in-frame clones and lacks some. Clonal size and the V and J genes are those of that table, whereas D and trimming came from the DNA. The table includes 150,000 to 200,000 clones, around 87% detected once. The TCR comes from a woman of 80 years or more with COVID-19, enrolled during active disease. Sequencing used peripheral blood.

CDR3 sequence: CASSEGIYSGNTIYF. The CDR3 DNA is TGTGCCAGCAGTGAAGGTATATATTCTGGAAACACCATATATTTT. The chain has TRBV6-1 and TRBJ1-3; no clear D gene. The length of the CDR3 is 15 residues. Trimming left V 1 base short and J 1 base short, with 8 bases between. Germline V lookup: CDR1 MNHNS, CDR2 SASEGT.